This T cell receptor beta chain was recovered during a study of blood T cell repertoires in COVID-19. On the study more broadly: From the United States, Italy and Spain came samples of acute and convalescent COVID-19. PBMCs, B-cell-depleted T cells, or T cells provided the cDNA or gDNA that made up the material.

As processed by the authors: Nucleated cell counts were estimated from reference gene primer amplification. This table comes from immunoSEQ multiplex PCR, and its TCRdb copy is limited to in-frame clones, with some not included. V and J calls and clone size are those listed in that table; D and trimming were worked out from the DNA. The data show 300,000 or so clones, around 87% seen once. This CDR3 has 12 amino acids. The V end was cut by 6 bases, the J end by 5 bases, with 11 bases between. Germline V gives CDR1 SGHRS, CDR2 YFSETQ. The J gene is TRBJ1-2, the V gene TRBV5-1, with a possible D match to TRBD1 (5 bases). This receptor was obtained from a woman aged 45 to 65 who had recovered from COVID-19. What was sequenced was peripheral blood. Here the CDR3 reads CASTPGGYGYTF. Here the CDR3 DNA reads TGCGCCAGCACCCCGGGGGGGTATGGCTACACCTTC.